This T cell receptor beta chain stems from a study of OX40 agonist ivuxolimab in advanced cancers. Study-level findings and limits: Partial responders dosed at 0.1-3.0 mg/kg displayed clonal expansion ranking among the lowest.

Repertoires were generated with immunoSEQ multiplex PCR, while TCRdb's copy carries only in-frame clones and drops some. The sample lists about 88,000 clones, over 75% occurring once. This CDR3 contains 14 residues. Between the trimmed V and J ends, which lost 1 base and 8 bases, there was a span of 17 bases. CDR1 and CDR2 (germline): GTSNPN, SVGIG (reference sequence). A word on this clone: Its specificity is not known.

The starting material was CD4+ or CD8+ T cells sorted from blood, obtained in a trial of the OX40 agonist ivuxolimab. J is TRBJ1-1 and V is TRBV30; TRBD1 is a possible D gene (5 bases). The TCR was taken from an adult with an advanced solid tumor such as melanoma, head and neck, liver or kidney cancer. The CDR3, as DNA: TGTGCCTGGAGTGGAGCCAGGAAGACAGACGAAGCTTTCTTT. It translates to CAWSGARKTDEAFF. Using reference TRBV30 and TRBJ1-1 for the parts outside the CDR3, the full variable domain is SQTIHQWPATLVQPVGSPLSLECTVEGTSNPNLYWYRQAAGRGLQLLFYSVGIGQISSEVPQNLSASRPQDRQFILSSKKLLLSDSGFYLCAWSGARKTDEAFFGQGTRLTVV.